This paragraph reports one TCR beta chain. The antigen remains undetermined. The PCR contained 60 Vbeta and 13 Jbeta primers. The method was immunoSEQ multiplex PCR; TCRdb's version includes in-frame clones alone and lacks a portion of them. The repertoire holds roughly 100,000 clones, with over 60% as singletons. The data belong to a study of cytomegalovirus exposure and HLA in healthy donors. Study-wide findings and caveats: A link between a missense DCLRE1C variant and TCR beta V- and J-gene trimming emerged from a later analysis. The study labeled 150 to 200 TCR beta chains cytomegalovirus-associated.

This CDR3 spans 11 amino acids. Per germline, CDR1 MNHNY and CDR2 SVGAGI (reference sequence). Between the trimmed V and J ends, which lost 2 bases and 12 bases, there was a span of 10 bases. The V gene is TRBV6-6, the J gene TRBJ1-2; no clear D gene. What was sequenced was PBMCs. This receptor was obtained from a woman in her fifties or sixties in good health and CMV-seropositive. CDR3 in amino acids: CASSYPGFHTF. The DNA of the CDR3 is TGTGCCAGCAGTTACCCAGGATTTCACACCTTC.